Listed below are T cell receptor beta chains from one sample, sequenced in a study of cytomegalovirus exposure and HLA in healthy donors. Sequencing used immunoSEQ multiplex PCR; TCRdb keeps in-frame clones, though not all of them. The data hold over 200,000 clones, with 80% to 85% observed a single time. Specimen: PBMCs. These receptors all stem from a woman between 25 and 40 years old in good health and CMV-seropositive. The CDR3 runs from the conserved cysteine through the conserved F or W. D genes are given only for firm matches. The size of a clone is reported for some rows only, either as once, few or many, or as a class for expanded clones.

clone_size: .
cdr3_length: 12
j_call: TRBJ2-7
v_call: TRBV30
d_call: .
cdr3_nt: TGTGCCTGGACACGCGGGTCCTACGAGCAGTACTTC
cdr3_aa: CAWTRGSYEQYF

clone_size: .
cdr3_length: 14
j_call: TRBJ2-7
v_call: TRBV6-1
d_call: .
cdr3_nt: TGTGCCAGCTACCGGGACGGGAGCTCCTACGAGCAGTACTTC
cdr3_aa: CASYRDGSSYEQYF

clone_size: once
cdr3_length: 16
j_call: TRBJ2-5
v_call: TRBV4-1
d_call: .
cdr3_nt: TGCGCCAGCAGCCAAGATGGCAGACCGTACCAAGAGACCCAGTACTTC
cdr3_aa: CASSQDGRPYQETQYF

clone_size: .
cdr3_length: 14
j_call: TRBJ2-7
v_call: TRBV7-2
d_call: TRBD1
cdr3_nt: TGTGCCAGCAGCGCCGACAGGGGGACCTACGAGCAGTACTTC
cdr3_aa: CASSADRGTYEQYF

clone_size: .
cdr3_length: 15
j_call: TRBJ2-7
v_call: TRBV5-1
d_call: .
cdr3_nt: TGCGCCAGCAGGTTCCGGGATCAAATTTCCTACGAGCAGTACTTC
cdr3_aa: CASRFRDQISYEQYF

clone_size: .
cdr3_length: 12
j_call: TRBJ2-2
v_call: TRBV27
d_call: .
cdr3_nt: TGTGCCAGCAGCTTTAACACCGGGGAGCTGTTTTTT
cdr3_aa: CASSFNTGELFF

clone_size: .
cdr3_length: 15
j_call: TRBJ1-1
v_call: TRBV5-4
d_call: .
cdr3_nt: TGTGCCAGCAGCTTCGCAGGGCAAGGTGACACTGAAGCTTTCTTT
cdr3_aa: CASSFAGQGDTEAFF

clone_size: .
cdr3_length: 15
j_call: TRBJ1-3
v_call: TRBV2
d_call: .
cdr3_nt: TGTGCCAGCAGATCCGCGACAGGAGTAGGAAACACCATATATTTT
cdr3_aa: CASRSATGVGNTIYF

clone_size: .
cdr3_length: 17
j_call: TRBJ1-2
v_call: TRBV27
d_call: TRBD1
cdr3_nt: TGTGCCAGCAGTTTAGCCTCCAACAGGGGCCCGATTTATGGCTACACCTTC
cdr3_aa: CASSLASNRGPIYGYTF

clone_size: few
cdr3_length: 13
j_call: TRBJ2-1
v_call: TRBV14
d_call: .
cdr3_nt: TGTGCCAGCAGCCAATCAGCGGGCAATGAGCAGTTCTTC
cdr3_aa: CASSQSAGNEQFF

clone_size: .
cdr3_length: 15
j_call: TRBJ1-2
v_call: TRBV9
d_call: .
cdr3_nt: TGTGCCAGCAGCTCCGGTCCAGGAGTCTTCTATGGCTACACCTTC
cdr3_aa: CASSSGPGVFYGYTF

clone_size: .
cdr3_length: 13
j_call: TRBJ1-2
v_call: TRBV9
d_call: .
cdr3_nt: TGTGCCAGCACGAGCCAGGCTTTCGTTGGCTACACCTTC
cdr3_aa: CASTSQAFVGYTF

clone_size: .
cdr3_length: 11
j_call: TRBJ2-5
v_call: TRBV20-1
d_call: .
cdr3_nt: TGCAGTGCTATTATTGAAGAGACCCAGTACTTC
cdr3_aa: CSAIIEETQYF

clone_size: .
cdr3_length: 14
j_call: TRBJ2-5
v_call: TRBV15
d_call: .
cdr3_nt: TGTGCCACCAGCAGAGAAGGGACCCTTAGGACCCAGTACTTC
cdr3_aa: CATSREGTLRTQYF

clone_size: .
cdr3_length: 12
j_call: TRBJ1-2
v_call: TRBV6-5
d_call: TRBD1
cdr3_nt: TGTGCCAGCAGTCGACAGGGCGGGGGCTACACCTTC
cdr3_aa: CASSRQGGGYTF

clone_size: .
cdr3_length: 12
j_call: TRBJ2-6
v_call: TRBV6-5
d_call: .
cdr3_nt: TGTGCCAGCAGCTCTGGGGCCAACGTCCTGACTTTC
cdr3_aa: CASSSGANVLTF

clone_size: few
cdr3_length: 13
j_call: TRBJ1-1
v_call: TRBV29-1
d_call: .
cdr3_nt: TGCAGCGTATCTGGGGGAGGGAACACTGAAGCTTTCTTT
cdr3_aa: CSVSGGGNTEAFF

clone_size: .
cdr3_length: 15
j_call: TRBJ2-3
v_call: TRBV9
d_call: .
cdr3_nt: TGTGCCAGCAGCGTATCGGACAGATCAGCAGATACGCAGTATTTT
cdr3_aa: CASSVSDRSADTQYF

clone_size: .
cdr3_length: 14
j_call: TRBJ2-7
v_call: TRBV13
d_call: .
cdr3_nt: TGTGCCAGCAGCTCGAAATCCCTAACCGCCGAGCAGTACTTC
cdr3_aa: CASSSKSLTAEQYF

clone_size: .
cdr3_length: 12
j_call: TRBJ2-7
v_call: TRBV28
d_call: .
cdr3_nt: TGTGCCAGCAGTTTTAACAGGGACGAGCAGTACTTC
cdr3_aa: CASSFNRDEQYF

clone_size: .
cdr3_length: 16
j_call: TRBJ2-7
v_call: TRBV7-2
d_call: TRBD2
cdr3_nt: TGTGCCAGCAGCTTAGCGTCAGCGGGAGGGCTTTACGAGCAGTACTTC
cdr3_aa: CASSLASAGGLYEQYF